The rows below give T cell receptor beta chains drawn from one sample of a study of T cells in Graves' hyperthyroidism and ophthalmopathy. TCRdb redid the calling of the multiplex PCR reads with MiXCR, one entry per CDR3 protein. Of over 150,000 distinct CDR3 sequences in the sample, 17% are singletons; the top ten hold around 48%. The sample was blood. These receptors were obtained from a woman aged 45 to 65 with Graves' hyperthyroidism. Each CDR3 is given with its conserved first and last residue. A D gene is named only where the DNA matches it firmly. The size of a clone is reported for some rows only, either as once, few or many, or as a class for expanded clones.

TRBV20-1	TRBJ2-5	.	many	CSAPPSGTSETQYF	TGCAGTGCCCCCCCCTCGGGGACATCAGAGACCCAGTACTTC
TRBV12-3/TRBV12-4	TRBJ2-1	.	many	CASSLSGVWGTSSHEQFF	TGTGCCAGCAGTTTATCGGGAGTATGGGGAACCTCTAGCCATGAGCAGTTCTTC
TRBV20-1	TRBJ1-1	.	.	CSATGRVHTEAFF	TGCAGTGCGACCGGCCGGGTCCACACTGAAGCTTTCTTT
TRBV7-8	TRBJ1-5	.	.	CASSLDSGMRPQHF	TGTGCCAGCAGCTTAGATTCCGGAATGCGGCCCCAGCATTTT
TRBV12-3/TRBV12-4	TRBJ2-7	.	many	CASSLLAGPYEQYF	TGTGCCAGCAGTTTATTGGCGGGACCTTACGAGCAGTACTTC
TRBV6-2/TRBV6-3	TRBJ2-7	.	many	CASRLGGSSYEQYF	TGTGCCAGCAGGCTTGGCGGCAGCTCCTACGAGCAGTACTTC
TRBV5-6	TRBJ1-5	.	few	CASSSAGWENQPQHF	TGTGCCAGCAGCTCCGCCGGTTGGGAGAATCAGCCCCAGCATTTT
TRBV28	TRBJ2-3	TRBD2	many	CASSLRLAGVYTQYF	TGTGCCAGCAGCCTGAGACTAGCGGGAGTATATACGCAGTATTTT
TRBV7-8	TRBJ1-2	.	.	CASSTGYDNYGYTF	TGTGCCAGCTCTACAGGTTACGACAACTATGGCTACACCTTC
TRBV5-1	TRBJ2-5	.	many	CASSQTHPSQETQYF	TGCGCCAGCAGCCAGACCCATCCTTCCCAAGAGACCCAGTACTTC
TRBV12-3/TRBV12-4	TRBJ1-2	.	many	CASSLWGEGGYTF	TGTGCCAGCAGTTTATGGGGGGAAGGGGGCTACACCTTC
TRBV29-1	TRBJ1-2	.	.	CSVPITSFNYGYTF	TGCAGCGTTCCTATTACCTCATTTAACTATGGCTACACCTTC
TRBV5-5	TRBJ1-2	TRBD1	many	CASSFRDREGTNYGYTF	TGTGCCAGCAGCTTCCGGGACAGGGAGGGTACTAACTATGGCTACACCTTC
TRBV7-2	TRBJ2-3	.	many	CASSPPGGWEDTQYF	TGTGCCAGCAGCCCCCCCGGGGGATGGGAAGATACGCAGTATTTT
TRBV28	TRBJ2-7	.	many	CASSYGTTPTYEQYF	TGTGCCAGCAGTTATGGGACCACACCGACCTACGAGCAGTACTTC
TRBV7-2	TRBJ1-5	.	.	CASSVPAGRRDQPQHF	TGTGCCAGCAGTGTTCCGGCAGGGCGGCGGGATCAGCCCCAGCATTTT
TRBV24-1	TRBJ2-3	.	many	CATSDLRGRLGGTDTQYF	TGTGCCACCAGTGATTTGCGTGGGAGATTAGGTGGAACAGATACGCAGTATTTT
TRBV2	TRBJ2-7	.	many	CASSTYYEQYF	TGTGCCAGCAGCACCTACTACGAGCAGTACTTC
TRBV19	TRBJ2-3	.	few	CASSIAGRNTDTQYF	TGTGCCAGTAGTATAGCCGGCAGAAACACAGATACGCAGTATTTT
TRBV30	TRBJ1-4	TRBD1	.	CAWRRGQGNEKLFF	TGTGCCTGGAGAAGAGGACAGGGTAATGAAAAACTGTTTTTT
TRBV5-1	TRBJ2-3	.	many	CASRPSQENTQYF	TGCGCCAGCAGACCGTCTCAGGAGAATACGCAGTATTTT
TRBV28	TRBJ1-1	.	many	CASSLGRLLNTEAFF	TGTGCCAGCAGTTTGGGCAGATTATTGAACACTGAAGCTTTCTTT
TRBV6-1	TRBJ2-2	.	many	CASATPVNTGELFF	TGTGCCAGCGCCACCCCTGTTAACACCGGGGAGCTGTTTTTT
TRBV11-3	TRBJ2-3	.	many	CASSEPRTASTDTQYF	TGTGCCAGCAGCGAACCCCGGACAGCTAGCACAGATACGCAGTATTTT
TRBV9	TRBJ1-1	.	many	CASSGAPNTEAFF	TGTGCCAGCAGTGGAGCCCCGAACACTGAAGCTTTCTTT
TRBV28	TRBJ1-4	TRBD1	few	CASSSPGTDNEKLFF	TGTGCCAGCAGTTCCCCCGGGACAGATAATGAAAAACTGTTTTTT
TRBV30	TRBJ2-3	.	many	CAWSRGLSTDTQYF	TGTGCCTGGAGTCGAGGGCTCAGCACAGATACGCAGTATTTT
TRBV19	TRBJ2-2	.	many	CAAGQRPGELFF	TGTGCGGCGGGGCAGCGACCCGGGGAGCTGTTTTTT
TRBV6-1	TRBJ1-2	TRBD1	many	CASLRDRANYGYTF	TGTGCCAGCCTCCGGGACAGAGCTAACTATGGCTACACCTTC
TRBV11-3	TRBJ2-7	.	.	CASKVREQYEQYF	TGTGCCAGCAAAGTGAGAGAGCAATACGAGCAGTACTTC
TRBV19	TRBJ2-3	.	.	CASSIIPDTQYF	TGTGCCAGTAGTATTATTCCGGATACGCAGTATTTT
TRBV20-1	TRBJ2-6	.	.	CSAKRGGSGANVLTF	TGCAGTGCTAAAAGGGGGGGGTCTGGGGCCAACGTCCTGACTTTC
TRBV7-9	TRBJ1-4	.	many	CASSRKEKLFF	TGTGCCAGCAGCCGGAAAGAAAAACTGTTTTTT
TRBV5-5	TRBJ2-6	TRBD1	.	CASRAHYRDRVIGANVLTF	TGTGCCAGCAGAGCGCATTACCGGGACAGGGTGATCGGGGCCAACGTCCTGACTTTC
TRBV10-3	TRBJ1-2	.	many	CAISESNTNYGYTF	TGTGCCATCAGTGAGTCGAACACAAACTATGGCTACACCTTC
TRBV19	TRBJ2-2	.	.	CASSGTHVAGELFF	TGTGCCAGTAGCGGGACCCACGTCGCCGGGGAGCTGTTTTTT
TRBV29-1	TRBJ1-5	TRBD1	.	CSVQQGMGNQPQHF	TGCAGCGTTCAACAGGGGATGGGCAATCAGCCCCAGCATTTT
TRBV12-5	TRBJ1-2	TRBD1	many	CASGLDGQGAGGYTF	TGTGCTAGTGGTTTGGATGGACAGGGGGCTGGAGGCTACACCTTC
TRBV28	TRBJ2-7	.	many	CASSSSGQGENYEQYF	TGTGCCAGCAGTAGTTCTGGGCAGGGAGAGAACTACGAGCAGTACTTC
TRBV28	TRBJ1-2	TRBD1	few	CASSDPGTGGYGYTF	TGTGCCAGCAGTGACCCCGGGACAGGCGGTTATGGCTACACCTTC
TRBV15	TRBJ2-1	.	many	CATSRGALAAQSGEQFF	TGTGCCACCAGCAGGGGGGCCTTAGCCGCACAAAGCGGTGAGCAGTTCTTC
TRBV5-1	TRBJ1-2	.	many	CASSPGDRDGYTF	TGCGCCAGCAGCCCCGGGGATCGGGATGGCTACACCTTC
TRBV30	TRBJ1-6	.	many	CAWTSPLAYNSPLHF	TGTGCCTGGACCAGCCCATTAGCTTATAATTCACCCCTCCACTTT
TRBV10-1	TRBJ2-1	.	.	CASSESTLDEQFF	TGCGCCAGCAGTGAGTCAACACTGGATGAGCAGTTCTTC
TRBV2	TRBJ1-5	TRBD1	.	CASRETGLAVGNQPQHF	TGTGCCAGCAGGGAGACAGGGTTGGCGGTGGGCAATCAGCCCCAGCATTTT
TRBV27	TRBJ1-4	.	few	CASSAAGSPINEKLFF	TGTGCCAGCAGTGCGGCAGGGTCTCCTATAAATGAAAAACTGTTTTTT
TRBV2	TRBJ1-1	TRBD1	many	CASRVETGWKAFF	TGTGCCAGCAGAGTTGAGACAGGGTGGAAAGCTTTCTTT
TRBV29-1	TRBJ2-1	.	few	CSVDLTGYNEQFF	TGCAGCGTTGATCTCACAGGGTACAATGAGCAGTTCTTC
TRBV2	TRBJ2-2	TRBD2	.	CASRELAGHTGGLFF	TGTGCCAGCAGAGAACTAGCGGGACACACCGGGGGGCTGTTTTTT
TRBV2	TRBJ2-5	TRBD1	many	CASSAARHLGTGTAQETQYF	TGTGCCAGCAGTGCGGCGAGACACCTGGGAACCGGGACAGCACAAGAGACCCAGTACTTC
TRBV29-1	TRBJ1-1	.	many	CSANLGPNTEAFF	TGCAGCGCCAACTTGGGACCGAACACTGAAGCTTTCTTT
TRBV5-1	TRBJ2-1	TRBD2	.	CASSWTSGRPHNEQFF	TGCGCCAGCAGCTGGACTAGCGGGAGACCCCACAATGAGCAGTTCTTC